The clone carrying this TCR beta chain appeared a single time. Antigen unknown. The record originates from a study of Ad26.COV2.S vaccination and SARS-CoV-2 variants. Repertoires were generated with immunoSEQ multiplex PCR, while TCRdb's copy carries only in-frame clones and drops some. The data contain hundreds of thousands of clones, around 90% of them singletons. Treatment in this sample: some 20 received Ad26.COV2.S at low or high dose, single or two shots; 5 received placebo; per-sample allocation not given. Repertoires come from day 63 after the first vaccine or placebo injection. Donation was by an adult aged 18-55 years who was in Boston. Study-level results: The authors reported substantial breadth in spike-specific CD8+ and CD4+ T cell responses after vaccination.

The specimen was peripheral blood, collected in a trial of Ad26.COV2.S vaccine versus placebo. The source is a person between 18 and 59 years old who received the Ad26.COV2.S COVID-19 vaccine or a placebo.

The CDR3 reads CASSLQGDAKNIQYF. In DNA form, the CDR3 reads TGTGCCAGCAGCTTGCAGGGGGACGCCAAAAACATTCAGTACTTC. This chain joins TRBV5-8 and TRBJ2-4, with TRBD1 identical over 7 bases. Germline trimming cut 1 base from V and 1 base from J; bases unmatched to any gene: 2. Germline lookup yields CDR1 SGHTS and CDR2 YDEGEE. The CDR3 is made up of 15 amino acids.